This is a list of T cell receptor beta chains from one sample in a study of cytomegalovirus exposure and HLA in healthy donors. Sequenced by immunoSEQ multiplex PCR; TCRdb stores in-frame clones only, minus some. In the table there are over 90,000 clones, around 77% of which are singletons. Sample: PBMCs. The receptors originated from a woman aged 55-70 years in good health and CMV-seropositive. CDR3s include the opening cysteine and the closing phenylalanine or tryptophan. The D gene is left open where the match is weak. Rows give clone size only sometimes, using once, few, many, or a class for an expanded clone.

TRBV5-4	NA	TRBJ1-4	NA	CASSRYGGGEKLFF	TGTGCCAGCAGCCGTTACGGGGGTGGCGAAAAACTGTTTTTT
TRBV5-6	NA	TRBJ1-2	NA	CASLPGSGYGYTF	TGTGCCAGCTTACCGGGGTCGGGGTATGGCTACACCTTC
TRBV7-9	NA	TRBJ1-1	few	CASNGWEDNTEAFF	TGTGCCAGCAACGGATGGGAGGACAACACTGAAGCTTTCTTT
TRBV10-2	TRBD1	TRBJ2-2	NA	CASSDFRGLGELFF	TGCGCCAGCAGTGATTTCAGGGGGTTAGGGGAGCTGTTTTTT
TRBV5-1	TRBD1	TRBJ2-7	NA	CASSLETGGAEEQYF	TGCGCCAGCAGCTTGGAAACAGGGGGCGCGGAGGAGCAGTACTTC
TRBV5-1	TRBD2	TRBJ2-1	NA	CASSAGLAGGRSNEQFF	TGCGCCAGCAGCGCGGGACTAGCGGGAGGTAGATCGAATGAGCAGTTCTTC
TRBV6-5	TRBD1	TRBJ2-1	NA	CASSYSQGAFNEQFF	TGTGCCAGCAGTTACTCCCAGGGGGCGTTCAATGAGCAGTTCTTC
TRBV13	NA	TRBJ2-1	NA	CASSFSGEQFF	TGTGCCAGCAGCTTCTCAGGAGAGCAGTTCTTC
TRBV19	TRBD2	TRBJ2-1	NA	CANTKAGYNEQFF	TGTGCCAATACAAAAGCGGGATACAATGAGCAGTTCTTC
TRBV6-6	TRBD1	TRBJ1-1	NA	CASSPGTGGNTEAFF	TGTGCCAGCAGCCCCGGGACAGGGGGGAACACTGAAGCTTTCTTT
TRBV7-9	NA	TRBJ2-4	NA	CASSSVGGGLNF	TGTGCCAGCAGCTCGGTGGGGGGAGGCCTGAACTTC
TRBV7-3	NA	TRBJ1-1	NA	CATTPLGGRDTEAFF	TGTGCCACTACCCCCCTAGGCGGGCGGGACACTGAAGCTTTCTTT
TRBV6-6	NA	TRBJ2-3	NA	CASSYSRGQDTQYF	TGTGCCAGCAGTTACTCGCGGGGGCAAGATACGCAGTATTTT
TRBV19	TRBD1	TRBJ2-7	NA	CASSPRDRGFYEQYF	TGTGCCAGTAGTCCCCGGGACAGGGGGTTCTACGAGCAGTACTTC
TRBV6-4	NA	TRBJ1-5	NA	CASSEMAGPNQPQHF	TGTGCCAGCAGTGAGATGGCGGGTCCCAATCAGCCCCAGCATTTT
TRBV4-1	NA	TRBJ1-4	few	CASSQEKGISTNEKLFF	TGCGCCAGCAGCCAAGAAAAGGGGATCTCAACTAATGAAAAACTGTTTTTT
TRBV5-6	NA	TRBJ2-3	NA	CASSRPGSGDTQYF	TGTGCCAGCAGCCGGCCGGGGTCCGGTGATACGCAGTATTTT
TRBV19	TRBD1	TRBJ2-7	NA	CASSKKWDSTYEQYF	TGTGCCAGTAGCAAAAAATGGGACAGCACCTACGAGCAGTACTTC
TRBV18	TRBD1	TRBJ1-4	NA	CASSPPGQGFFGEKLFF	TGTGCCAGCTCACCACCGGGACAGGGATTCTTTGGCGAAAAACTGTTTTTT
TRBV9	NA	TRBJ2-7	NA	CASSVDGVGSYEQYF	TGTGCCAGCAGCGTAGATGGAGTCGGGTCCTACGAGCAGTACTTC
TRBV19	TRBD2	TRBJ2-5	NA	CASSIGGRAWETQYF	TGTGCCAGTAGTATAGGAGGGAGGGCCTGGGAGACCCAGTACTTC
TRBV20-1	NA	TRBJ1-2	NA	CSARGIEGYTF	TGCAGTGCTAGAGGAATAGAAGGCTACACCTTC
TRBV7-2	TRBD1	TRBJ1-2	NA	CASSADRGHGYTF	TGTGCCAGCAGCGCGGACAGGGGGCATGGCTACACCTTC